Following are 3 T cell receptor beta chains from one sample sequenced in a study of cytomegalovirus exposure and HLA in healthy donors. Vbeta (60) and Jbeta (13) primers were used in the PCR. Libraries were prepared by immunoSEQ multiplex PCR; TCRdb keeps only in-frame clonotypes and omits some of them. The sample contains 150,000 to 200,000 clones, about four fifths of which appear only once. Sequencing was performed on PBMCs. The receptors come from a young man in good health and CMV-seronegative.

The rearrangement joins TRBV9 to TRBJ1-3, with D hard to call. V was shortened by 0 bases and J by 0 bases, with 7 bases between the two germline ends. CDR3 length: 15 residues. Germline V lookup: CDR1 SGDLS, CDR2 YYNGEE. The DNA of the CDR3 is TGTGCCAGCAGCGTAGGGGCCAGCTCTGGAAACACCATATATTTT. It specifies CASSVGASSGNTIYF.

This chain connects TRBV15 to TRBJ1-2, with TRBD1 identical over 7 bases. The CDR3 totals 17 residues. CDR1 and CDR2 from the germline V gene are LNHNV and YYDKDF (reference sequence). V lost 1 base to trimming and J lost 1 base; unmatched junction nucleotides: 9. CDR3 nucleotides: TGTGCCACCAGCAGAGGAGAGAGGGACAGACTTAACTATGGCTACACCTTC. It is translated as CATSRGERDRLNYGYTF. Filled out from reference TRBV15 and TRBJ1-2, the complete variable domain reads DAMVIQNPRYQVTQFGKPVTLSCSQTLNHNVMYWYQQKSSQAPKLLFHYYDKDFNNEADTPDNFQSRRPNTSFCFLDIRSPGLGDTAMYLCATSRGERDRLNYGYTFGSGTRLTVV.

The CDR3 reads CASSTREQQETQYF. Written as DNA, the CDR3 is TGTGCCAGCAGCACCCGGGAACAACAAGAGACCCAGTACTTC. The genes are TRBV11-3 and TRBJ2-5, with a weak D call TRBD2 (5 bases). The V and J ends lost 5 bases and 2 bases respectively, with 12 bases between them. CDR3 length equals 14 residues. The germline gives CDR1 SGHNT, CDR2 YENEEA.